This T cell receptor beta chain originates from a study of tissue T cells after allogeneic stem cell transplantation. As for this clone: The gene symbols are mouse symbols. Read coverage stops 1 residue before the CDR3 terminus; the germline J gene supplies the remainder.

Time point indicated: mouse harvest day 7 after allogeneic transplant. The graft held 10^6 splenic CD5+ T cells and 10^7 T-cell-depleted bone marrow cells. The CDR3 contains 16 residues. V gave up 1 base and J gave up 2 bases; unmatched junction bases: 5. CDR1 is GKSSPN, CDR2 SITVG, per germline. The assay was immunoSEQ multiplex PCR, and TCRdb's table has in-frame clones only and misses some. The sample carries some 6,700 clones, under 50% recorded once. Sequencing was done on a sample of gut tissue. The genes are TRBV31 and TRBJ2-3, with 11 bases identical to TRBD2. The TCR sequence derives from a female BALB/c mouse given C57BL/6 T cells with graft-versus-host disease after an allogeneic hematopoietic cell transplant. The covered CDR3 bases are TGTGCCTGGAGTCCCAGGACTGGGGGGTATGCAGAAACGCTGTAT. Translation: CAWSPRTGGYAETLY. The full CDR3 is CAWSPRTGGYAETLYF.